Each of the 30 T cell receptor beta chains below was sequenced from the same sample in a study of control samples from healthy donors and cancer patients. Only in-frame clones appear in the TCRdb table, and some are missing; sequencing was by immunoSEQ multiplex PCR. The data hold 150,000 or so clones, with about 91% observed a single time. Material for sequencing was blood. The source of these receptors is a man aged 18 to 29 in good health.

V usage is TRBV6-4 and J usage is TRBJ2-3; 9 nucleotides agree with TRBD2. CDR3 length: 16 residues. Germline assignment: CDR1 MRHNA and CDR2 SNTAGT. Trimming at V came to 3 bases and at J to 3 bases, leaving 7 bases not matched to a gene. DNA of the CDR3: TGTGCCAGCAGTGAGACTAGCGGTTCGGGAACAGATACGCAGTATTTT. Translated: CASSETSGSGTDTQYF.

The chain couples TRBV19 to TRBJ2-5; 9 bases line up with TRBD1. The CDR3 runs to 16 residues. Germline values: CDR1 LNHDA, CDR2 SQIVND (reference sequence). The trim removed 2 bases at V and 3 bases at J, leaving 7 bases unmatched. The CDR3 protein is CASSIQGGQGEETQYF. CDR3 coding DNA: TGTGCCAGTAGTATACAAGGGGGACAGGGAGAAGAGACCCAGTACTTC.

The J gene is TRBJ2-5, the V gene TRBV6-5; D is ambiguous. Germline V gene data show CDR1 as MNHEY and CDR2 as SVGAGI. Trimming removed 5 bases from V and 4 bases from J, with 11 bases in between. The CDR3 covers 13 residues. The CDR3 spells CASSPWFGETQYF. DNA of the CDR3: TGTGCCAGCAGTCCGTGGTTCGGAGAGACCCAGTACTTC.

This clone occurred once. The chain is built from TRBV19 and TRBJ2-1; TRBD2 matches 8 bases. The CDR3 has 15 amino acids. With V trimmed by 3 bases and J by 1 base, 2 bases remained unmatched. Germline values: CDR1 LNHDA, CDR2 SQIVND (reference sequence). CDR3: CASSIPGGSYNEQFF. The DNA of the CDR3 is TGTGCCAGTAGTATCCCGGGGGGGTCCTACAATGAGCAGTTCTTC.

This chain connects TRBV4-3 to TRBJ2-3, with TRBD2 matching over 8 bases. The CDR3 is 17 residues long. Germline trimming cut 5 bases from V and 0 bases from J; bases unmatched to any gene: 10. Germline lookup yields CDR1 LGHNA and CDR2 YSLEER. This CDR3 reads CASSASLGLGSTDTQYF. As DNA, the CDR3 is TGCGCCAGCAGCGCAAGTTTGGGACTAGGTAGCACAGATACGCAGTATTTT.

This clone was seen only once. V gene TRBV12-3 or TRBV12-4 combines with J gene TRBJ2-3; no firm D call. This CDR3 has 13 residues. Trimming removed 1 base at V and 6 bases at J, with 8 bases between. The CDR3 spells CASSLGDADTQYF. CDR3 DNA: TGTGCCAGCAGTTTAGGGGATGCGGATACGCAGTATTTT.

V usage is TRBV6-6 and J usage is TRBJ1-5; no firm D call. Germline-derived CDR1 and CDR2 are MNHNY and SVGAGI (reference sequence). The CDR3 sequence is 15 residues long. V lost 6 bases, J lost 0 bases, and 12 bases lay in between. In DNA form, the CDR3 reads TGTGCCAGCAGGAAGGACGGACCTAGCAATCAGCCCCAGCATTTT. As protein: CASRKDGPSNQPQHF.

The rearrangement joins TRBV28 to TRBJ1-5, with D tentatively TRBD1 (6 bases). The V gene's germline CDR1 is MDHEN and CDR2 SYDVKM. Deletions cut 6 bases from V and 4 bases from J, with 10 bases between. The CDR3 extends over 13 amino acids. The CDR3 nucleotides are TGTGCCAGCAGCGAGGGGGGGAATCAGCCCCAGCATTTT. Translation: CASSEGGNQPQHF.

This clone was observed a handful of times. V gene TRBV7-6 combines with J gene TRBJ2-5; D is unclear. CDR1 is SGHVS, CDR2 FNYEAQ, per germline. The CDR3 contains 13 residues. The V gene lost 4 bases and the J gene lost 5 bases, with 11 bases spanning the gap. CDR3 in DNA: TGTGCCAGCAGCTCCTCCTTTAGGGAGACCCAGTACTTC. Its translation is CASSSSFRETQYF. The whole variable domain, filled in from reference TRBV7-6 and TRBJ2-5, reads GAGVSQSPRYKVTKRGQDVALRCDPISGHVSLYWYRQALGQGPEFLTYFNYEAQQDKSGLPNDRFSAERPEGSISTLTIQRTEQRDSAMYRCASSSSFRETQYFGPGTRLLVL.

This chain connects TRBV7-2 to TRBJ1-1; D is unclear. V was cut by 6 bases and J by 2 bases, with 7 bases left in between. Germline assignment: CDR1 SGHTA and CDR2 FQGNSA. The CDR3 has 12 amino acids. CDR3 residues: CASRWANTEAFF. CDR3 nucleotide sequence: TGTGCCAGCAGATGGGCTAACACTGAAGCTTTCTTT.

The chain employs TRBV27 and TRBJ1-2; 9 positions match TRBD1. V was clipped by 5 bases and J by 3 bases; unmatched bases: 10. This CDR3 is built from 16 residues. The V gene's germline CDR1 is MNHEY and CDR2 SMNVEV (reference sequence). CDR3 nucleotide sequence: TGTGCCAGCAGTCCCAAGTCTGGGACAGGGTACTATGGCTACACCTTC. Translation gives CASSPKSGTGYYGYTF.

CDR3 DNA sequence: TGCAGTGCTAGTTTGAAAAATGAGCAGTTCTTC. This translates into CSASLKNEQFF. The chain couples TRBV20-1 to TRBJ2-1, with unresolved D. V gave up 3 bases and J gave up 7 bases, with 7 bases separating them. Germline V gives CDR1 DFQATT, CDR2 SNEGSKA (reference sequence). The CDR3 is 11 residues long.

For the CDR3, the DNA is TGTGCCACCAGTTCTTTCGGAAATACGCAGTATTTT. Residues: CATSSFGNTQYF. The chain carries TRBV24-1 and TRBJ2-3; D gene ambiguous. CDR1 KGHDR and CDR2 SFDVKD come from the germline V gene. This CDR3 contains 12 residues. V lost 6 bases and J 7 bases, leaving 10 bases between the germline ends.

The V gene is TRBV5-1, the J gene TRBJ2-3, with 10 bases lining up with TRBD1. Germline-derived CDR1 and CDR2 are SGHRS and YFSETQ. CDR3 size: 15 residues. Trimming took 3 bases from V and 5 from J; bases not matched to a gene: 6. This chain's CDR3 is CASSSLTGGLDTQYF. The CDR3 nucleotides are TGCGCCAGCAGCTCCCTGACAGGGGGCTTAGATACGCAGTATTTT. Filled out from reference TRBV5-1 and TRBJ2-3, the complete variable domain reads KAGVTQTPRYLIKTRGQQVTLSCSPISGHRSVSWYQQTPGQGLQFLFEYFSETQRNKGNFPGRFSGRQFSNSRSEMNVSTLELGDSALYLCASSSLTGGLDTQYFGPGTRLTVL.

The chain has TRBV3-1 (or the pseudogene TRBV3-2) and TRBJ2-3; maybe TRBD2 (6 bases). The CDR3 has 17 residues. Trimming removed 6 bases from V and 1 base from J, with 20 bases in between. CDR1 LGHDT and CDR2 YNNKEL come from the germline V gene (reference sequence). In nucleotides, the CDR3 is TGTGCCAGCAGTCCCTCCGTGGACTACATAGGCACAGATACGCAGTATTTT. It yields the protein CASSPSVDYIGTDTQYF.

The CDR3 coding sequence is TGCGCCAGCAGCTTGGGGGACAGGGACAAAAACATTCAGTACTTC. Its protein product is CASSLGDRDKNIQYF. The gene calls are TRBV5-1 and TRBJ2-4; 9 nucleotides align to TRBD1. The CDR3 has 15 amino acids. Unmatched junction bases numbered 1, after V lost 0 bases and J lost 3 bases. Germline lookup yields CDR1 SGHRS and CDR2 YFSETQ. Full variable domain (outside the CDR3, taken from reference TRBV5-1 and TRBJ2-4): KAGVTQTPRYLIKTRGQQVTLSCSPISGHRSVSWYQQTPGQGLQFLFEYFSETQRNKGNFPGRFSGRQFSNSRSEMNVSTLELGDSALYLCASSLGDRDKNIQYFGAGTRLSVL.

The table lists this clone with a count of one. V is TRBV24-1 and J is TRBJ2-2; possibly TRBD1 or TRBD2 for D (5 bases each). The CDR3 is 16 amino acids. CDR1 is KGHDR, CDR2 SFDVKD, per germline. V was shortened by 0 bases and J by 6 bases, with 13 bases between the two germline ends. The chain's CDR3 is CATSDLGTTGPGELFF. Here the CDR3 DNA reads TGTGCCACCAGTGATTTGGGGACGACGGGGCCCGGGGAGCTGTTTTTT.

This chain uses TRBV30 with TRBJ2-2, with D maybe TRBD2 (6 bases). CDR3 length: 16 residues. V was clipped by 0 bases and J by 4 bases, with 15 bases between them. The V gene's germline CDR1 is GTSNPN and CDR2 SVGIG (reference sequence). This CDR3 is CAWSVIGGSRTGELFF. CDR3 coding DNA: TGTGCCTGGAGTGTGATTGGAGGGTCACGCACCGGGGAGCTGTTTTTT.

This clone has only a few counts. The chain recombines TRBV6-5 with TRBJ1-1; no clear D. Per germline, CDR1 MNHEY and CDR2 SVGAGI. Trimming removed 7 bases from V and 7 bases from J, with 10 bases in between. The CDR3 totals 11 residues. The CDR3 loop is CASTWTGEAFF. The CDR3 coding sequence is TGTGCCAGCACCTGGACGGGTGAAGCTTTCTTT.

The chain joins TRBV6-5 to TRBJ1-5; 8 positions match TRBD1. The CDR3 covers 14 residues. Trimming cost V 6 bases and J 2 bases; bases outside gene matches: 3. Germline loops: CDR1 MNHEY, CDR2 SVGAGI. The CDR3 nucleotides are TGTGCCAGCAGAAAGACAGGGGGCAATCAGCCCCAGCATTTT. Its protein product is CASRKTGGNQPQHF.

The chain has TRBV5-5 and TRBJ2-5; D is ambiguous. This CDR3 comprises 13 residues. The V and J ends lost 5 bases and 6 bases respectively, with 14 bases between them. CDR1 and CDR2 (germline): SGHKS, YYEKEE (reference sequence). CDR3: CASSHDPVKTQYF. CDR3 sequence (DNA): TGTGCCAGCAGTCACGACCCGGTTAAGACCCAGTACTTC.

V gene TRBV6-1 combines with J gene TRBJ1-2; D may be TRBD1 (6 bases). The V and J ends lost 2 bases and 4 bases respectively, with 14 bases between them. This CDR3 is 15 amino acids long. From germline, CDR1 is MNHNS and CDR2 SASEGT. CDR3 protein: CASSESRTATYGYTF. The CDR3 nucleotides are TGTGCCAGCAGTGAATCTCGGACAGCAACCTATGGCTACACCTTC.

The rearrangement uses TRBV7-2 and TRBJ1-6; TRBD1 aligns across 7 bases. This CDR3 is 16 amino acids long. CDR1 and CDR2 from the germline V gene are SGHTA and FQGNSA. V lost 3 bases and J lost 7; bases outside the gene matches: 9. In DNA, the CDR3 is TGTGCCAGCAGCTTCTTAGGGACAGCGTCAAATTCACCCCTCCACTTT. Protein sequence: CASSFLGTASNSPLHF.

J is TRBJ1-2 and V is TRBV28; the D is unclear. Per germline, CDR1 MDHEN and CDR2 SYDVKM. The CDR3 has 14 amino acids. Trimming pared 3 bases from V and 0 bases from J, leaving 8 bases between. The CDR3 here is CASSLDGPNYGYTF. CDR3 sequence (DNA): TGTGCCAGCAGTTTGGACGGGCCTAACTATGGCTACACCTTC.

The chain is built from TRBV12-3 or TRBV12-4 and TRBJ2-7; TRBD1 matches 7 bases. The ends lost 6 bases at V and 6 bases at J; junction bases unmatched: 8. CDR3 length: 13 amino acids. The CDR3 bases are TGTGCCAGCAGAAGGACAGGCGGCTTCGAGCAGTACTTC. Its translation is CASRRTGGFEQYF.

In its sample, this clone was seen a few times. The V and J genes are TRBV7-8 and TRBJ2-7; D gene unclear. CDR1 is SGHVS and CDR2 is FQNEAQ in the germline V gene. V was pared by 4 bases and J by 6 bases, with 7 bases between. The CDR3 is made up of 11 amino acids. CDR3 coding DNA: TGTGCCAGCAGCTCGGCCGGCGAGCAGTACTTC. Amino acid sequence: CASSSAGEQYF.

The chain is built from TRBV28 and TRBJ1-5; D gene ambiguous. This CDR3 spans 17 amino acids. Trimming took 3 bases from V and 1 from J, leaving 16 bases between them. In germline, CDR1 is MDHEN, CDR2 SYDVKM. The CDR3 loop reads CASSFEFPGPSNQPQHF. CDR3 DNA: TGTGCCAGCAGTTTCGAGTTCCCAGGACCGAGCAATCAGCCCCAGCATTTT.

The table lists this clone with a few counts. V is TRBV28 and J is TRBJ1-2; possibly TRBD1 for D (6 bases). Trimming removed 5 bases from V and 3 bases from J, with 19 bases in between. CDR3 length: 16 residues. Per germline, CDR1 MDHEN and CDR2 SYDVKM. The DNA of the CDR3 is TGTGCCAGCAGTCCAAATCCAGGGAGGGGGGACTATGGCTACACCTTC. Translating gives CASSPNPGRGDYGYTF.

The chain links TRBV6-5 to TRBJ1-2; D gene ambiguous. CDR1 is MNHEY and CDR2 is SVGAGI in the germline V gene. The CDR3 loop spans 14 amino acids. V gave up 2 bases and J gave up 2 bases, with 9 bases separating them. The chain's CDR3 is CASSYVASNYGYTF. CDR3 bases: TGTGCCAGCAGTTACGTCGCCAGCAACTATGGCTACACCTTC.

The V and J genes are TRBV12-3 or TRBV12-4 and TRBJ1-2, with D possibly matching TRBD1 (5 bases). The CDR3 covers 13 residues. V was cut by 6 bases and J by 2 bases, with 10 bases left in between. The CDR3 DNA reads TGTGCCAGCAGCCCCGGGGGGAACTATGGCTACACCTTC. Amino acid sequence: CASSPGGNYGYTF.